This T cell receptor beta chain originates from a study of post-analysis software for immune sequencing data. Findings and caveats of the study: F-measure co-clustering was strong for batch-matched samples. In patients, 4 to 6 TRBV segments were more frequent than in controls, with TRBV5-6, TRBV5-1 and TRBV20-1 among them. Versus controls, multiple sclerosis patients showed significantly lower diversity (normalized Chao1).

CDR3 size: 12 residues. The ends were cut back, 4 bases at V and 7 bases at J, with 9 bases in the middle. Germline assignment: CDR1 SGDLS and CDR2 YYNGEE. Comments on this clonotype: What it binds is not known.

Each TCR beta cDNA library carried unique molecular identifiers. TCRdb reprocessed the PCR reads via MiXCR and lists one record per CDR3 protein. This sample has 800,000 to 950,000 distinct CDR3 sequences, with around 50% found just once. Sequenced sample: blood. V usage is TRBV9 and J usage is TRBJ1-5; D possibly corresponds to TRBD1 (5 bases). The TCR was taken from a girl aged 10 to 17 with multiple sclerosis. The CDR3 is CASSRGGQPQHF. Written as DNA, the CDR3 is TGTGCCAGCAGCCGGGGGGGACAGCCCCAGCATTTT.